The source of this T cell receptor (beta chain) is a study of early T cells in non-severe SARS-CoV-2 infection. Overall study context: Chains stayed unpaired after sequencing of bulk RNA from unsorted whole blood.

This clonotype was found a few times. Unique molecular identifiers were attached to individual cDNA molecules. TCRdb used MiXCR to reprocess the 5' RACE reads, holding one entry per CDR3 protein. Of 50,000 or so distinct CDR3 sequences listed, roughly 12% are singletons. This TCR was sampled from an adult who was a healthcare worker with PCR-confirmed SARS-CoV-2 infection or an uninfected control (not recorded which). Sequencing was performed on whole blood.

In DNA, the CDR3 is TGCAGTGCTAGAGATCTCAGGGCAGCCCCCCAAGAGACCCAGTACTTC. Translated: CSARDLRAAPQETQYF. This sequence joins TRBV20-1 and TRBJ2-5; possible D gene TRBD1, 5 bases. V lost 0 bases and J lost 1, with 15 bases in between. CDR3 length: 16 amino acids. Germline lookup yields CDR1 DFQATT and CDR2 SNEGSKA (reference sequence).